Included here is one TCR beta chain sequence, with context. Its antigen is not known. This entry is derived from a study of T-cell memory formation after mild COVID-19. Study-wide points: CD4/CD8 balance characterized clones contracting day 15 to 85, and CD4+ skew characterized later expanders.

TCRdb independently ran MiXCR on the 5' RACE reads; one entry per CDR3 protein. Of some 130,000 distinct CDR3 sequences in the sample, roughly 6% are singletons; the top ten hold 2% to 2.5%. V lost 5 bases and J lost 0; bases outside the gene matches: 6. Germline CDR1 reads SEHNR; CDR2 reads FQNEAQ (reference sequence). There are 16 residues in the CDR3. The TCR was taken from an adult woman who had mild COVID-19 (a few samples of this study predate the infection). Cell type and time point are not known. Sequenced input: PBMCs or a T cell subset sorted from them (not recorded which). The chain combines TRBV7-9 with TRBJ1-4; 7 bases agree with TRBD1. CDR3 nucleotide sequence: TGTGCCAGCAGCCGACGTCAGGGGGCAACTAATGAAAAACTGTTTTTT. The encoded protein is CASSRRQGATNEKLFF.